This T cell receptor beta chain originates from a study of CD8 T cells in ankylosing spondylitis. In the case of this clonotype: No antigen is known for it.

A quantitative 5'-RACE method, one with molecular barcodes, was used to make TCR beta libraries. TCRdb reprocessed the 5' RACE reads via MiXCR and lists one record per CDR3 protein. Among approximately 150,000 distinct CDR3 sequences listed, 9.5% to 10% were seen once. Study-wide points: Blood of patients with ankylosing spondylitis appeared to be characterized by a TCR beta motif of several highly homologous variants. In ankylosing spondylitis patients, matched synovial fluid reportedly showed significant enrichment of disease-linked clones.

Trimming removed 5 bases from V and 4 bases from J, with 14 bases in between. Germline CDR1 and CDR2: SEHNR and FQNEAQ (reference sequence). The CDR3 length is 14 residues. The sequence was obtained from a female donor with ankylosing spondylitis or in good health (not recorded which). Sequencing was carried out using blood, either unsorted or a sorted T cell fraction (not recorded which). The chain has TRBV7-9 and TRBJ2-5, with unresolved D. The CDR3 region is CASSQRQTRETQYF. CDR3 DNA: TGTGCCAGCAGCCAACGGCAGACCCGAGAGACCCAGTACTTC. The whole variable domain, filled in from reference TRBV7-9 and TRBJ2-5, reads DTGVSQNPRHKITKRGQNVTFRCDPISEHNRLYWYRQTLGQGPEFLTYFQNEAQLEKSRLLSDRFSAERPKGSFSTLEIQRTEQGDSAMYLCASSQRQTRETQYFGPGTRLLVL.